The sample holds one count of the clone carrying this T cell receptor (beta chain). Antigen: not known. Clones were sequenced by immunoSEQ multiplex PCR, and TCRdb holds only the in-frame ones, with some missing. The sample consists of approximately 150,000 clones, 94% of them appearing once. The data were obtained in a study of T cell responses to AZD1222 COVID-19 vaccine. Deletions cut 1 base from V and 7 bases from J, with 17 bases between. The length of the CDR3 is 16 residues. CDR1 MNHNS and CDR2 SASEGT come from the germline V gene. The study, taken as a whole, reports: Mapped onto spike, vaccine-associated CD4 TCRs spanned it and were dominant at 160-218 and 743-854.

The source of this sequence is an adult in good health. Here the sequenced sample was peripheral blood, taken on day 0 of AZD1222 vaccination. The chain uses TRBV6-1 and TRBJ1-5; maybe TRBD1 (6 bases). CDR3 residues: CASSEEGRGHWQPQHF. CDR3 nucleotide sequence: TGTGCCAGCAGTGAAGAGGGCAGGGGACACTGGCAGCCCCAGCATTTT.